Below, one T cell receptor beta chain is given with its context. Its antigen is as yet unknown. The primer mix had 60 Vbeta and 13 Jbeta primers. Per the original data handling: Unique TCR beta chains numbered about 79 million in a later analysis, with about 9.9 million shared. The assay was immunoSEQ multiplex PCR, and TCRdb's table has in-frame clones only and misses some. That table gives V, J and clone size, and the DNA gave D and trimming. Of some 150,000 clones listed, 60% to 80% were seen once; the top ten hold less than 1.1%. The data were obtained in a study of cytomegalovirus exposure and HLA in healthy donors. Findings and caveats of the study: It was in a later analysis that TCR association rates were seen to vary by HLA locus, highest for DRB1 and lowest for HLA-C.

This CDR3 region has 13 residues. CDR1 and CDR2 from the germline V gene are KGHSH and LQKENI. V was pared by 3 bases and J by 5 bases, with 8 bases between. The sequence came from a male donor in good health and CMV-seronegative. This chain uses TRBV18 with TRBJ1-5; tentatively, D is TRBD1 (6 bases). The source material was PBMCs. The CDR3 coding sequence is TGTGCCAGCTCACCCAGGGGCGATCAGCCCCAGCATTTT. Translated, it gives CASSPRGDQPQHF.